The rows below give T cell receptor beta chains drawn from one sample of a study of Ad26.COV2.S vaccination and SARS-CoV-2 variants. TCRdb keeps only in-frame clones here, not all; method: immunoSEQ multiplex PCR. The repertoire has about 350,000 clones, approximately 86% of them found once; the top ten carry about 10%. Source: peripheral blood, taken in a trial of Ad26.COV2.S vaccine versus placebo. These receptor sequences come from a person between 18 and 60 years old who received the Ad26.COV2.S COVID-19 vaccine or a placebo. CDR3s include the opening cysteine and the closing phenylalanine or tryptophan. D genes are given only for firm matches. Not every row has a clone size; where given, it reads once, few, many or a size class.

v_gene,d_gene,abundance,j_gene,CDR3nt,CDR3aa
TRBV7-8,TRBD1,-,TRBJ1-5,TGTGCCACCCACCGGGACAGGGTGTTTCAGCCCCAGCATTTT,CATHRDRVFQPQHF
TRBV7-9,TRBD2,-,TRBJ2-1,TGTGCCAGCAGCCCGGATAGCGGGGGCTCCCCCCTGTTCTTC,CASSPDSGGSPLFF
TRBV7-3,TRBD2,-,TRBJ2-3,TGTGCCAGCAGCTTACGGGAGGGAGATACGCAGTATTTT,CASSLREGDTQYF
TRBV9,TRBD2,-,TRBJ2-3,TGTGCCAGCTCCTCTTCAAGCGGGAGAGCAGATACGCAGTATTTT,CASSSSSGRADTQYF
TRBV19,-,-,TRBJ2-1,TGTGCCAGTAAGCTAGCGAGTGAGCAGTTCTTC,CASKLASEQFF
TRBV9,TRBD1,-,TRBJ1-2,TGTGCCAGCAGCGTAGGGTTAACAGGGGGCTATGGCTACACCTTC,CASSVGLTGGYGYTF
TRBV4-3,-,-,TRBJ1-2,TGCGCCAGCAGCCAAGGGGGTCCCGGGGCTGGCTACACCTTC,CASSQGGPGAGYTF
TRBV6-2/TRBV6-3,TRBD2,few,TRBJ2-1,TGTGCCAGCAGTGGACTAGCCAATGAGCAGTTCTTC,CASSGLANEQFF
TRBV30,TRBD2,-,TRBJ2-7,TGTGCCTGGAGTGTAGGGACTAGCGGGAGGGCCTCCTACGAGCAGTACTTC,CAWSVGTSGRASYEQYF
TRBV9,-,-,TRBJ2-3,TGTGCCAGCAGCGTGGGGGCCCGACAGGGAGGGACAGATACGCAGTATTTT,CASSVGARQGGTDTQYF
TRBV10-3,-,few,TRBJ1-1,TGTGCCACGACGAGTGCGAACACTGAAGCTTTCTTT,CATTSANTEAFF
TRBV2,-,-,TRBJ2-7,TGTGCCAGCAGTGAAGCGCTTCTACGCAGGGCCTACGAGCAGTACTTC,CASSEALLRRAYEQYF
TRBV5-4,-,few,TRBJ1-1,TGTGCCAGCAGTTCAGTCGGACAGAACACTGAAGCTTTCTTT,CASSSVGQNTEAFF
TRBV5-8,TRBD1,-,TRBJ1-2,TGTGCCAGCAGCGGCCTGACAGGGTCCGGCGGCTACACCTTC,CASSGLTGSGGYTF
TRBV27,-,-,TRBJ2-7,TGTGCCAGCAGTTTATCGGGGGGCCCTTCCTACGAGCAGTACTTC,CASSLSGGPSYEQYF
TRBV2,-,once,TRBJ2-4,TGTGCCAATCAGGAGTCAAGGCAAAACATTCAGTACTTC,CANQESRQNIQYF
TRBV12-3/TRBV12-4,-,-,TRBJ2-1,TGTGCCAGCAGTTTTGGGAATGAGCAGTTCTTC,CASSFGNEQFF
TRBV7-3,TRBD2,-,TRBJ2-3,TGTGCCAGCAGCTGGAGCGGGGGGACAGATACGCAGTATTTT,CASSWSGGTDTQYF
TRBV3-1/TRBV3-2,-,-,TRBJ1-5,TGTGCCAGCAGCCAAGATAGGACCAGGGGACCTCATCAGCCCCAGCATTTT,CASSQDRTRGPHQPQHF
TRBV24-1,-,-,TRBJ2-3,TGTGCCACCAGTGGTCTAGCGATCACAGATACGCAGTATTTT,CATSGLAITDTQYF
TRBV6-5,-,-,TRBJ2-1,TGTGCCAGCAGCCAAAAGCGATACTCCTACAATGAGCAGTTCTTC,CASSQKRYSYNEQFF
TRBV27,-,-,TRBJ2-6,TGTGCCAGCAGTACTGGGGCCAACGTCCTGACTTTC,CASSTGANVLTF
TRBV5-6,-,-,TRBJ2-2,TGTGCCAGCACACGTGGGGGGAACACCGGGGAGCTGTTTTTT,CASTRGGNTGELFF
TRBV30,TRBD1,-,TRBJ1-6,TGTGCCTGGGACAGGGATGGTTCACCCCTCCACTTT,CAWDRDGSPLHF
TRBV6-2/TRBV6-3,-,once,TRBJ2-1,TGTGCCAGCAGTCCCTCGGGGGCCCCCAATGAGCAGTTCTTC,CASSPSGAPNEQFF
TRBV28,-,few,TRBJ1-1,TGTGCCAGCAGTTTAAACAGGGCTCTGGCTTTCTTT,CASSLNRALAFF
TRBV2,-,-,TRBJ1-4,TGTGCCAGCAGTCCGGGTGGTGAAAAACTGTTTTTT,CASSPGGEKLFF
TRBV7-2,-,-,TRBJ1-1,TGTGCCAGCAGCTTAGAGGAAGGGAACACTGAAGCTTTCTTT,CASSLEEGNTEAFF
TRBV28,TRBD2,-,TRBJ2-3,TGTGCCATCGAGCGGGGGGTAGGTGGAGATACGCAGTATTTT,CAIERGVGGDTQYF
TRBV25-1,-,-,TRBJ2-1,TGTGCCAGCAGTGAATATGGTAGGGGAAATGAGCAGTTCTTC,CASSEYGRGNEQFF
TRBV7-2,TRBD1,once,TRBJ2-5,TGTGCCAGCAGCTCAGGACAGGTATCGGAGACCCAGTACTTC,CASSSGQVSETQYF
TRBV7-8,-,-,TRBJ1-2,TGTGCCAGCAGCTTAGGTGGCTATGGCTACACCTTC,CASSLGGYGYTF
TRBV5-5,-,-,TRBJ1-5,TGTGCCAGCAGCTATGGGGGACATAGCAATCAGCCCCAGCATTTT,CASSYGGHSNQPQHF
TRBV6-2/TRBV6-3,-,-,TRBJ2-1,TGTGCCAGCAGTTACTCCTGGACTTACAATGAGCAGTTCTTC,CASSYSWTYNEQFF
TRBV15,-,-,TRBJ2-1,TGTGCCACCAGCACGCCCATAGCGCGCTCCTACAATGAGCAGTTCTTC,CATSTPIARSYNEQFF
TRBV7-2,-,-,TRBJ2-7,TGTGCCAGCAGCTTAGAGGCGTTAACTTACGAGCAGTACTTC,CASSLEALTYEQYF
TRBV2,TRBD2,-,TRBJ2-2,TGTGCCAGCAGTGGTTTTGGAGCGGGGGGGCTGTCCGGGGAGCTGTTTTTT,CASSGFGAGGLSGELFF
TRBV5-1,-,-,TRBJ2-7,TGCGCCAGCTGGGGCGGGCCTAGCTCCTACGAGCAGTACTTC,CASWGGPSSYEQYF
TRBV10-2,TRBD2,-,TRBJ2-2,TGCGCCAGTTCACCGGGACTAGCGGGAGGGCAGCACACCGGGGAGCTGTTTTTT,CASSPGLAGGQHTGELFF
TRBV28,-,once,TRBJ2-3,TGTGCCAGCAGTTTAGGGAGTACAGATACGCAGTATTTT,CASSLGSTDTQYF
TRBV25-1,-,-,TRBJ1-2,TGTGCCAGCAGCCTCAGGGAGGGAGGTTATGGCTACACCTTC,CASSLREGGYGYTF
TRBV7-9,-,once,TRBJ1-2,TGTGCCAGCAGCTTAGATCAGGGGACTAAGACCTACACCTTC,CASSLDQGTKTYTF